The 7 T cell receptor beta chains below were found in one sample sequenced in a study of OX40 agonist ivuxolimab in advanced cancers. The assay was immunoSEQ multiplex PCR, and TCRdb's table has in-frame clones only and misses some. Among approximately 70,000 clones listed, roughly 88% were seen once. The sequencing here drew on CD4+ or CD8+ T cells sorted from blood, taken in a trial of the OX40 agonist ivuxolimab. The source of these receptors is an adult with an advanced solid tumor such as melanoma, head and neck, liver or kidney cancer.

V is TRBV9 and J is TRBJ2-5, with D possibly matching TRBD2 (6 bases). Germline V lookup: CDR1 SGDLS, CDR2 YYNGEE. This CDR3 is built from 12 residues. The ends were cut back, 7 bases at V and 5 bases at J, with 12 bases in the middle. CDR3 in DNA: TGTGCCAGCTCCAGCGCGGGGGAGACCCAGTACTTC. Translation gives CASSSAGETQYF.

The V gene is TRBV5-1, the J gene TRBJ1-5; the D gene is possibly TRBD1 (5 bases). CDR3 length equals 15 residues. From germline, CDR1 is SGHRS and CDR2 YFSETQ. V was shortened by 4 bases and J by 0 bases, with 11 bases between the two germline ends. CDR3 coding DNA: TGCGCCAGCAGCCTGTTAGGGGTTAGCAATCAGCCCCAGCATTTT. This translates into CASSLLGVSNQPQHF.

This chain links TRBV9 with TRBJ2-3, with TRBD1 matching over 7 bases. This CDR3 region has 14 residues. V was clipped by 3 bases and J by 2 bases; unmatched bases: 3. CDR1 and CDR2 (germline): SGDLS, YYNGEE. The CDR3 sequence: CASSDDRATDTQYF. DNA for the CDR3: TGTGCCAGCAGCGACGACAGGGCCACAGATACGCAGTATTTT.

The chain is built from TRBV5-4 and TRBJ1-3; no reliable D call. V lost 0 bases and J 4 bases, leaving 2 bases between the germline ends. This CDR3 spans 12 amino acids. Germline values: CDR1 SGHNT, CDR2 YYREEE (reference sequence). CDR3 loop: CASSLGGNTIYF. The CDR3 bases are TGTGCCAGCAGCTTGGGAGGAAACACCATATATTTT. The entire variable domain, with the rest obtained from reference TRBV5-4 and TRBJ1-3, is as follows: ETGVTQSPTHLIKTRGQQVTLRCSSQSGHNTVSWYQQALGQGPQFIFQYYREEENGRGNFPPRFSGLQFPNYSSELNVNALELDDSALYLCASSLGGNTIYFGEGSWLTVV.

CDR3 loop: CASSAGTGLDGNTIYF. CDR3 DNA sequence: TGTGCCAGCAGCGCCGGGACAGGGTTGGATGGAAACACCATATATTTT. The rearrangement joins TRBV7-2 to TRBJ1-3; 9 bases agree with TRBD1. Germline CDR1 reads SGHTA; CDR2 reads FQGNSA. CDR3 length: 16 residues. Unmatched junction bases numbered 8, after V lost 5 bases and J lost 3 bases.

V gene TRBV14 combines with J gene TRBJ1-4; a weak D match, TRBD1 (5 bases). The CDR3 has 15 amino acids. The germline gives CDR1 SGHDN, CDR2 FVKESK. The V end lost 4 bases, the J end lost 0 bases, and 9 bases lay between the germline ends. CDR3 nucleotides: TGTGCCAGCAGCCGACAGCTATCAACTAATGAAAAACTGTTTTTT. Its translation is CASSRQLSTNEKLFF.

The V gene is TRBV7-9, the J gene TRBJ1-1; D is uncertain. CDR3 length: 15 residues. Trimming left V 2 bases short and J 0 bases short, with 10 bases between. Germline CDR1 SEHNR, CDR2 FQNEAQ (reference sequence). The DNA of the CDR3 is TGTGCCAGCAGCTTATCGGCAGGTTTGAACACTGAAGCTTTCTTT. The encoded protein is CASSLSAGLNTEAFF.